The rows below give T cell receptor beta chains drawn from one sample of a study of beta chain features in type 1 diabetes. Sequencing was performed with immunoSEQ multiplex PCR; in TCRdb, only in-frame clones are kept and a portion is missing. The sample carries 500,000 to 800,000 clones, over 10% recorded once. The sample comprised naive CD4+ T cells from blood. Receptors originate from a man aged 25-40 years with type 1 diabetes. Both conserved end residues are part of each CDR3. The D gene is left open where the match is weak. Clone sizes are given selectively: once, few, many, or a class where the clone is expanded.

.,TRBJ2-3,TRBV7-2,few,TGTGCCAGCAGCTCCCGCGGGGGCCGGAGCACAGATACGCAGTATTTT,CASSSRGGRSTDTQYF
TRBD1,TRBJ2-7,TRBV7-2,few,TGTGCCAGCAGTCAAGCCGGGACAGGAGCCTACTACGAGCAGTACTTC,CASSQAGTGAYYEQYF
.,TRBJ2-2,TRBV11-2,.,TGTGCCAGCAGCTTAACAAACACCGGGGAGCTGTTTTTT,CASSLTNTGELFF
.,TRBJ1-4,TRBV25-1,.,TGTGCCAGCAGTGAATGGTCGCGGGAAAAACTGTTTTTT,CASSEWSREKLFF
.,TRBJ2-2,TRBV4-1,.,TGCGCCAGTTGGGGTGGGGAGCTGTTTTTT,CASWGGELFF
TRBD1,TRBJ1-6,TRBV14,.,TGTGCCAGCAGCCGATCTACCGGGACAGTTTCACCCCTCCACTTT,CASSRSTGTVSPLHF
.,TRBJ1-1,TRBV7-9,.,TGTGCCAGCAGCTTAGATGGGGCCAAGGCTGAAGCTTTCTTT,CASSLDGAKAEAFF
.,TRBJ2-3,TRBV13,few,TGTGCCAGCAGCTCCCGGACAGATACGCAGTATTTT,CASSSRTDTQYF
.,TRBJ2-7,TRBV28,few,TGTGCCAGCAGTGTGACTTGGGGCGAGCAGTACTTC,CASSVTWGEQYF
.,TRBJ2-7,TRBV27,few,TGTGCCAACCTCCAGGGTTTTGAGCAGTACTTC,CANLQGFEQYF
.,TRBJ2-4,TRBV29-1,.,TGCAGCGTTGTGGGGCAGGGCGGAAACATTCAGTACTTC,CSVVGQGGNIQYF
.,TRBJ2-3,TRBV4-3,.,TGCGCCAGCAGCCAAGAGTGGAACACAGATACGCAGTATTTT,CASSQEWNTDTQYF
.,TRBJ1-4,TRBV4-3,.,TGCGCCAGCAGACGACAGGTGGACATGGGCGAAAAACTGTTTTTT,CASRRQVDMGEKLFF
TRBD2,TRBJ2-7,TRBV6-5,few,TGTGCCAGCACCGACACTAGCGGTACCTACGAGCAGTACTTC,CASTDTSGTYEQYF
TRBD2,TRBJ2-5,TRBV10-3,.,TGTGCCATCAGTGAGTCGCCTAGCGGGGTGGAGACCCAGTACTTC,CAISESPSGVETQYF
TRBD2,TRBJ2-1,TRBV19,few,TGTGCCAGTAGTCTAACGACTAGCGGGGACAATGAGCAGTTCTTC,CASSLTTSGDNEQFF
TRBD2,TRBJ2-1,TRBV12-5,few,TGTGCTAGTGGTCCGGCGGGAGTTGAGCAGTTCTTC,CASGPAGVEQFF
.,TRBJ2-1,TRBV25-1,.,TGTGCCAGCAGTGATTGGGGACACCGATACAATGAGCAGTTCTTC,CASSDWGHRYNEQFF
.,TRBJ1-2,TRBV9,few,TGTGCCAGCAGCTTACAGACAGGCACCCCTTATGGCTACACCTTC,CASSLQTGTPYGYTF
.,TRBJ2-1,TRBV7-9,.,TGTGCCAGCAGCCGAATACAAACAGGGAGCAATGAGCAGTTCTTC,CASSRIQTGSNEQFF
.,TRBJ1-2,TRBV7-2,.,TGTGCCAGCAGCTTAGATTGGGTACGAGGCAATGAAGGCTACACCTTC,CASSLDWVRGNEGYTF
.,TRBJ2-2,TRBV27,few,TGTGCCAGCAGTCACAGATATCCGAACACCGGGGAGCTGTTTTTT,CASSHRYPNTGELFF
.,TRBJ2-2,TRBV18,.,TGTGCCAGCTCACAGGTCATACAGAGGAACACCGGGGAGCTGTTTTTT,CASSQVIQRNTGELFF